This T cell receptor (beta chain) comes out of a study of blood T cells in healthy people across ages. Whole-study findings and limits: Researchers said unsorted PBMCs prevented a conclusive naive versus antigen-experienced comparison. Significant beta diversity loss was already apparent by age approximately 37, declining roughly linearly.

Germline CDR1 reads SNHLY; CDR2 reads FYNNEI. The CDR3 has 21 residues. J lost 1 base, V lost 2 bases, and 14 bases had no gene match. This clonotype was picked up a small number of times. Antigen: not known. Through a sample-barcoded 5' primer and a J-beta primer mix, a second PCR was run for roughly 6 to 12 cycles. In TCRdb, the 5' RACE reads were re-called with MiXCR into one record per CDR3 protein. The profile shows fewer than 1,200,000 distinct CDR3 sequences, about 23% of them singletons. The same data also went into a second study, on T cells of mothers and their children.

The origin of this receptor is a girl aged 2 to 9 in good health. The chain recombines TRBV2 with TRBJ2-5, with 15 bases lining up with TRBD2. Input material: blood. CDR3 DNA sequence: TGTGCCAGCAGTGAACCGTCATTGGGACTAGCGGGGGGCAACCTCCAAGAGACCCAGTACTTC. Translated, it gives CASSEPSLGLAGGNLQETQYF.